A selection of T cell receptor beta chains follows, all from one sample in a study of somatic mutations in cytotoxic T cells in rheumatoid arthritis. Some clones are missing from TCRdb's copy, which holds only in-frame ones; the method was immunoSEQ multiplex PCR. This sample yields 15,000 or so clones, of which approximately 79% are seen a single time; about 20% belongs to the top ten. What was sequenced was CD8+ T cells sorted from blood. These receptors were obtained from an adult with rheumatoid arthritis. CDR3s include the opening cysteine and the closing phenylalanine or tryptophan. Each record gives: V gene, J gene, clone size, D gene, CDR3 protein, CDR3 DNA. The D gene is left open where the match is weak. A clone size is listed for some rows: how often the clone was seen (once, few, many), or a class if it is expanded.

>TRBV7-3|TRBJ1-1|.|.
CASSLIGGGEAFF
TGTGCCAGCAGCTTAATTGGTGGCGGTGAAGCTTTCTTT
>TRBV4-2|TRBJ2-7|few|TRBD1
CASSQGQGIEQYF
TGTGCCAGCAGCCAGGGACAGGGAATCGAGCAGTACTTC
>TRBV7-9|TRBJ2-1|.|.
CASSSGPGGNEQFF
TGTGCCAGCAGCTCGGGACCTGGTGGCAATGAGCAGTTCTTC
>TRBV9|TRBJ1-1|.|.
CASSVAPGHQEAFF
TGTGCCAGCAGCGTAGCCCCGGGACATCAAGAAGCTTTCTTT
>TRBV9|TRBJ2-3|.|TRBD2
CASSVEGGRHSDTQYF
TGTGCCAGCAGCGTAGAGGGCGGGAGACATTCAGATACGCAGTATTTT
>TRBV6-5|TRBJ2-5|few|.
CASSYVGGEGETQYF
TGTGCCAGCAGTTACGTAGGGGGAGAAGGGGAGACCCAGTACTTC
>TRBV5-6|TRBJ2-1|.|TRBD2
CASSLGAGAYNEQFF
TGTGCCAGCAGCTTAGGAGCGGGAGCCTACAATGAGCAGTTCTTC
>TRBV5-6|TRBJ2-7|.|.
CASSFNRRRAYEQYF
TGTGCCAGCAGCTTTAACCGGCGGAGGGCCTACGAGCAGTACTTC
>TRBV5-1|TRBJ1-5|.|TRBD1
CASSLADRGISSNQPQHF
TGCGCCAGCAGCTTGGCCGACAGGGGGATTAGTAGCAATCAGCCCCAGCATTTT
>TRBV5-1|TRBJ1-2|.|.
CASRSEGFSYGYTF
TGCGCCAGCCGGAGCGAGGGGTTTAGCTATGGCTACACCTTC
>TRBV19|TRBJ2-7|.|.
CASSIQVSYEQYF
TGTGCCAGTAGTATTCAGGTGTCCTACGAGCAGTACTTC
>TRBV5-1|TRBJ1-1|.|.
CASSFGESSTEAFF
TGCGCCAGCAGCTTTGGGGAAAGTAGCACTGAAGCTTTCTTT
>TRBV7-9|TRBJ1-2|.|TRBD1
CASSFSGTAHNYGYTF
TGTGCCAGCAGCTTCTCAGGGACAGCCCATAACTATGGCTACACCTTC
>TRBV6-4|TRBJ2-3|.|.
CASSDRDDTDTQYF
TGTGCCAGCAGTGACAGGGACGACACAGATACGCAGTATTTT
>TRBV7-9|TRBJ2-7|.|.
CASSRGLSSYEQYF
TGTGCCAGCAGTAGGGGCTTAAGCTCCTACGAGCAGTACTTC
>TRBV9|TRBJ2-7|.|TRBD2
CASSVAGGGSPYEQYF
TGTGCCAGCAGCGTAGCGGGAGGGGGTTCTCCCTACGAGCAGTACTTC
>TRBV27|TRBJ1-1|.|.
CASRRKGHGPNTEAFF
TGTGCCAGCAGACGGAAGGGACACGGACCGAACACTGAAGCTTTCTTT
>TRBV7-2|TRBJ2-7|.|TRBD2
CASSPGTSYPYEQYF
TGTGCCAGCAGCCCGGGGACTAGCTATCCCTACGAGCAGTACTTC
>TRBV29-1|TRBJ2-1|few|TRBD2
CGGDQDNEQFF
TGCGGGGGGGACCAAGACAATGAGCAGTTCTTC
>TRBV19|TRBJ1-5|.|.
CASSIRGFNQPQHF
TGTGCCAGTAGTATTCGAGGGTTCAATCAGCCCCAGCATTTT